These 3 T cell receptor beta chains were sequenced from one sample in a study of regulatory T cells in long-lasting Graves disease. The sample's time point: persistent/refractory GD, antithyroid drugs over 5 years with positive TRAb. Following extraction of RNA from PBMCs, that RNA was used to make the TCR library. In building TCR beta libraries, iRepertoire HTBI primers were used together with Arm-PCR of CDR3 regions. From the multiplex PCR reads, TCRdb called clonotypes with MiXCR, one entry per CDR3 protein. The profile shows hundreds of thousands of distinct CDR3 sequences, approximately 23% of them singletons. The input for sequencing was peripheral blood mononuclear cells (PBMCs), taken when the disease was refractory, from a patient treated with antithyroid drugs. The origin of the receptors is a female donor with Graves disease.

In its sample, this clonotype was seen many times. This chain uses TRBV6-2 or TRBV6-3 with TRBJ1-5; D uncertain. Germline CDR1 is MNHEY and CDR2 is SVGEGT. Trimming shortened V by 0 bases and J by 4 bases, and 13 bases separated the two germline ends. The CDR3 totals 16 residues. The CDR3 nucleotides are TGTGCCAGCAGTTACTCAAGAAGAACAGCGAATCAGCCCCAGCATTTT. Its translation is CASSYSRRTANQPQHF.

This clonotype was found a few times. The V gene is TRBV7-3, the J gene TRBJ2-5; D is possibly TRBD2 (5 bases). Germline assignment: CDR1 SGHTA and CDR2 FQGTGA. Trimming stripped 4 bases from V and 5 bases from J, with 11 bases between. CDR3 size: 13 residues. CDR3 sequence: CASSSEGGETQYF. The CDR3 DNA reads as TGTGCCAGCAGCTCCGAGGGTGGGGAGACCCAGTACTTC.

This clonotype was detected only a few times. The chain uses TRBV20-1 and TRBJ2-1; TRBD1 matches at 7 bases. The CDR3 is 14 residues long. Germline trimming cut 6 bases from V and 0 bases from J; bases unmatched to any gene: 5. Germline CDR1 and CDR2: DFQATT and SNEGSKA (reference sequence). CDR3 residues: CSAPGDSSYNEQFF. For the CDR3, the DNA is TGCAGTGCCCCTGGGGACAGCTCCTACAATGAGCAGTTCTTC.